This record looks at one T cell receptor beta chain sequence and its context. These data come from a study of blood T cell repertoires in COVID-19. Study-level information: Sites across the United States, Italy and Spain contributed samples from acute and convalescent COVID-19. PBMCs, B-cell-depleted T cells, or T cells were the source of the cDNA or gDNA that made up the material.

TCRdb keeps only in-frame clones here, not all; method: immunoSEQ multiplex PCR. The data show around 170,000 clones, around 88% seen once. This CDR3 comprises 15 residues. The ends lost 3 bases at V and 3 bases at J; junction bases unmatched: 5. From germline, CDR1 is SGHAT and CDR2 FQDESV (reference sequence). Sequenced sample: peripheral blood. This chain connects TRBV11-1 to TRBJ2-7; TRBD1 aligns across 10 bases. The sequence came from a woman aged 30 to 39 with acute or convalescent COVID-19. The chain's CDR3 is CASSFTGTGVYEQYF. CDR3 DNA: TGTGCCAGCAGCTTTACCGGGACAGGGGTCTACGAGCAGTACTTC. Based on the CDR3 plus reference TRBV11-1 and TRBJ2-7, the full variable domain is EAEVAQSPRYKITEKSQAVAFWCDPISGHATLYWYRQILGQGPELLVQFQDESVVDDSQLPKDRFSAERLKGVDSTLKIQPAELGDSAMYLCASSFTGTGVYEQYFGPGTRLTVT.